The 14 T cell receptor beta chains below all came from one sample that was sequenced in a study of CD8 T cells in Susac syndrome. RNA was extracted with the RNeasy kit, and a quantity of about 0.5 to 1 ug was reverse transcribed using random hexamers. TCRdb itself ran the immunoSEQ multiplex PCR reads through MiXCR, one entry per CDR3 protein. The sample contains roughly 200,000 distinct CDR3 sequences, over 85% of which appear only once. The sequenced sample was CD4+ T cells from PBMCs. Every receptor here comes from a human donor in good health.

This clonotype appeared a single time. The V call is TRBV6-2 or TRBV6-3, the J call TRBJ2-7; 10 bases agree with TRBD1. Germline V gene sequence: CDR1 MNHEY, CDR2 SVGEGT. The junction had 11 bases not matched to a gene; V was cut back by 4 bases and J by 2 bases. The CDR3 extends over 17 amino acids. CDR3: CASSFSVSGQGTYEQYF. In nucleotides, the CDR3 is TGTGCCAGCAGTTTTTCGGTATCGGGACAGGGGACCTACGAGCAGTACTTC.

V gene TRBV15 combines with J gene TRBJ1-1; D remains unclear. This CDR3 spans 13 amino acids. The V gene's germline CDR1 is LNHNV and CDR2 YYDKDF (reference sequence). Trimming cost V 0 bases and J 0 bases, with 2 bases left between them. The CDR3 DNA reads TGTGCCACCAGCAGAGATCTGAACACTGAAGCTTTCTTT. Translated, it gives CATSRDLNTEAFF.

The CDR3: CSVGREGNYGYTF. The CDR3 nucleotides read TGCAGCGTTGGCAGGGAAGGAAACTATGGCTACACCTTC. The chain is built from TRBV29-1 and TRBJ1-2; weak D call: TRBD1 (5 bases). The CDR3 contains 13 residues. V was clipped by 4 bases and J by 2 bases, with 11 bases between them. Germline-derived CDR1 and CDR2 are SQVTM and ANQGSEA.

The chain is built from TRBV12-3 or TRBV12-4 and TRBJ2-6; D is perhaps TRBD2 (5 bases). V lost 5 bases, J lost 4 bases, and 15 bases lay in between. CDR3 length equals 16 residues. The DNA for the CDR3 is TGTGCCAGCAGTGACTACAGCGGCGCAGGGGCCAACGTCCTGACTTTC. As protein: CASSDYSGAGANVLTF.

V is TRBV7-9 and J is TRBJ2-1; TRBD2 matches 10 bases. The CDR3 has 15 residues. Germline-derived CDR1 and CDR2 are SEHNR and FQNEAQ (reference sequence). The ends lost 2 bases at V and 2 bases at J; junction bases unmatched: 0. The chain's CDR3 is CASSLTSGAYNEQFF. CDR3 in DNA: TGTGCCAGCAGCTTAACTAGCGGGGCCTACAATGAGCAGTTCTTC.

The chain carries TRBV6-5 and TRBJ2-2; a possible D gene is TRBD2 (5 bases). The CDR3 length is 13 residues. Germline CDR1 reads MNHEY; CDR2 reads SVGAGI. V dropped 3 bases and J dropped 4 bases, with 6 bases sitting between them. CDR3 residues: CASSYRGTGELFF. The CDR3, as DNA: TGTGCCAGCAGTTATCGGGGCACCGGGGAGCTGTTTTTT.

The rearrangement links TRBV12-3 or TRBV12-4 to TRBJ1-2; 7 nucleotides align to TRBD1. Germline trimming cut 8 bases from V and 8 bases from J; bases unmatched to any gene: 11. The CDR3 length is 13 residues. CDR3 region: CASGTTGTGGYTF. In DNA form, the CDR3 reads TGTGCCAGCGGAACGACAGGGACTGGGGGCTACACCTTC.

CDR3 residues: CASSPGLVANEQFF. The CDR3 DNA reads TGCGCCAGCAGCCCGGGACTAGTCGCAAACGAGCAGTTCTTC. This chain links TRBV5-1 with TRBJ2-1; 8 bases match TRBD2. V trimming: 4 bases; J trimming: 10 bases; junction bases outside the gene matches: 10. CDR3 length equals 14 residues. CDR1 is SGHRS, CDR2 YFSETQ, per germline.

This clonotype was picked up one time. The V gene is TRBV3-1, the J gene TRBJ2-2; D is unclear. This CDR3 is 12 amino acids long. Between the trimmed V and J ends, which lost 3 bases and 3 bases, there was a span of 2 bases. Germline loops: CDR1 LGHDT, CDR2 YNNKEL (reference sequence). The CDR3 spells CASSQYTGELFF. Written as DNA, the CDR3 is TGTGCCAGCAGCCAGTACACCGGGGAGCTGTTTTTT.

This chain uses TRBV28 with TRBJ1-5; D call uncertain. CDR1 and CDR2 (germline): MDHEN, SYDVKM. The CDR3 loop spans 13 amino acids. Trimming shortened V by 8 bases and J by 1 base, and 9 bases separated the two germline ends. CDR3 loop: CASGGNSNQPQHF. The CDR3 region has the DNA TGTGCCAGCGGAGGTAACAGCAATCAGCCCCAGCATTTT.

This chain connects TRBV27 to TRBJ1-2; perhaps TRBD1 as D (5 bases). CDR3 length: 17 amino acids. Germline CDR1 is MNHEY and CDR2 is SMNVEV (reference sequence). V was trimmed by 5 bases and J by 6 bases, leaving 25 bases between them. CDR3 region: CASSPNFSEGARHGYTF. The CDR3 coding sequence is TGTGCCAGCAGTCCGAACTTTTCTGAAGGGGCGCGTCATGGCTACACCTTC.

The V and J genes are TRBV20-1 and TRBJ1-2; 8 nucleotides match TRBD1. The CDR3 spans 14 residues. The ends lost 1 base at V and 6 bases at J; junction bases unmatched: 7. Germline CDR1 and CDR2: DFQATT and SNEGSKA (reference sequence). CDR3 nucleotides: TGCAGTGCTAGAGCGGCAGGGGGCTTCGATGGCTACACCTTC. Amino acid sequence: CSARAAGGFDGYTF.

Only a few counts were recorded for this clonotype. The junction departs from germline at one end; a sequencing error may be responsible. The chain joins TRBV7-6 to TRBJ2-5, with a possible D match to TRBD1 (6 bases). Germline V CDR1 and CDR2: SGHVS, FNYEAQ. This CDR3 is 14 amino acids long. The CDR3 protein is CASSSDRLQETQYF. The CDR3 DNA is TGTGCTAGCAGCTCGGACAGACTTCAAGAGACCCAGTACTTC.

CDR3 loop: CASSARTGLAGTDTQYF. As DNA, the CDR3 is TGTGCCAGCAGCGCCCGCACCGGACTAGCGGGCACAGATACGCAGTATTTT. This sequence joins TRBV9 and TRBJ2-3; 10 positions match TRBD2. Germline V lookup: CDR1 SGDLS, CDR2 YYNGEE. This CDR3 comprises 17 residues. The V gene end was trimmed by 3 bases and the J gene end by 1 base; junction bases not matched to a gene: 8.